This entry concerns a single TCR beta chain. The data derive from a study of blood T cell repertoires in COVID-19. Germline CDR1 and CDR2: SEHNR and FQNEAQ (reference sequence). The CDR3 contains 12 residues. V shed 3 bases and J shed 9 bases, with 6 bases lying between them. Sequencing used immunoSEQ multiplex PCR; TCRdb keeps in-frame clones, though not all of them. Of roughly 60,000 clones in the sample, roughly three quarters were seen once. This clonotype was sampled from a human donor in a cohort sampled during active COVID-19. Material: peripheral blood. V gene TRBV7-9 combines with J gene TRBJ1-6; no definite D call. CDR3 protein: CASSFEGSPLHF. CDR3 nucleotides: TGTGCCAGCAGCTTTGAGGGTTCACCCCTCCACTTT.